Sequencing of this T cell receptor beta chain was carried out in a study of CD8+CD57+ T cells in acquired aplastic anemia. Study context: Sorted CD4+ plus CD8+ cells gave DNA averaging approximately 3.2 ug.

This clonotype was picked up many times. Genomic DNA provided the template from which TCR beta VDJ and CDR3 profiles were obtained. TCRdb reprocessed the reads via MiXCR and lists one record per CDR3 protein. The sample has about 160,000 distinct CDR3 sequences, around 52% seen once. The trim removed 5 bases at V and 2 bases at J, leaving 3 bases unmatched. The CDR3 totals 13 residues. CDR1 SGHVS and CDR2 FNYEAQ come from the germline V gene. Patients chosen for sequencing had shown CD8+CD57+ cell expansion by flow cytometry. The TCR was taken from a human donor with aplastic anemia. The rearrangement links TRBV7-6 to TRBJ2-7, with TRBD2 identical over 7 bases. The sequencing input was sorted CD4+, CD8+, or CD8+CD57+ T cells (not recorded which) from PBMCs. CDR3 sequence (DNA): TGTGCCAGCAGCGAGGGGACTACCTACGAGCAGTACTTC. This codes for CASSEGTTYEQYF.